This is a list of T cell receptor beta chains from one sample in a study of Ad26.COV2.S vaccination and SARS-CoV-2 variants. Sequencing was performed with immunoSEQ multiplex PCR; in TCRdb, only in-frame clones are kept and a portion is missing. In the table there are around 500,000 clones, 89% of which are singletons. Sequenced here: peripheral blood, sampled in a trial of Ad26.COV2.S vaccine versus placebo. Receptors were obtained from a person between 18 and 59 years old who received the Ad26.COV2.S COVID-19 vaccine or a placebo. CDR3s include the opening cysteine and the closing phenylalanine or tryptophan. The D gene is left open where the match is weak. Size tells how often a clone was seen (once, few, many) or the class of an expanded clone, and some rows leave it out.

abundance	d_gene	v_gene	j_gene	CDR3nt	CDR3aa
NA	NA	TRBV9	TRBJ2-6	TGTGCCAGCAGCGTAGGGAGTGGGGCCAACGTCCTGACTTTC	CASSVGSGANVLTF
NA	NA	TRBV12-3/TRBV12-4	TRBJ2-1	TGTGCCAGCAGAAACCAGGGGGAGCAGTTCTTC	CASRNQGEQFF
few	TRBD1	TRBV5-1	TRBJ2-5	TGCGCCAGCAGCTTGGGACAGGGTCAAGAGACCCAGTACTTC	CASSLGQGQETQYF
NA	NA	TRBV12-1	TRBJ2-1	TGTGCCAGCAGCTGGATGACTAGCGGGAGGCCCCATAACAATGAGCAGTTCTTC	CASSWMTSGRPHNNEQFF
NA	NA	TRBV27	TRBJ1-6	TGTGCCAGCAGTTTGAGCCAGGGGAATTCACCCCTCCACTTT	CASSLSQGNSPLHF
NA	NA	TRBV7-9	TRBJ2-1	TGTGCCAGCAGCTTAGACACAGGGCCGAGTAACAATGAGCAGTTCTTC	CASSLDTGPSNNEQFF
NA	NA	TRBV6-5	TRBJ2-7	TGTGCCAGCAGTTACCGGAGAGAGCAGTACTTC	CASSYRREQYF
NA	NA	TRBV5-4	TRBJ2-1	TGTGCCAGCAGCCCCGGTTGGACCAAAGACAATGAGCAGTTCTTC	CASSPGWTKDNEQFF
NA	TRBD2	TRBV29-1	TRBJ2-5	TGCAGCCTCCGGGTTAGCGGGACGGGGACCCAGTACTTC	CSLRVSGTGTQYF
NA	NA	TRBV11-3	TRBJ2-1	TGTGCCAGCAGCTTGGCCGGGACTTCGAGCTCCTACAATGAGCAGTTCTTC	CASSLAGTSSSYNEQFF
NA	NA	TRBV5-8	TRBJ2-7	TGTGCCAGCAGCTTGCTCGCAGGACGGCTCAATTCCTACGAGCAGTACTTC	CASSLLAGRLNSYEQYF
NA	NA	TRBV29-1	TRBJ2-7	TGCAGCGTGGCGACAGAGACCGAGCAGTACTTC	CSVATETEQYF
NA	NA	TRBV27	TRBJ1-2	TGTGCCAGCAGTTTAAATTTAGCTAACTATGGCTACACCTTC	CASSLNLANYGYTF
NA	NA	TRBV6-5	TRBJ2-7	TGTGCCAGCACCTTTCCCGTGGGACACGGGGGCGAGCAGTACTTC	CASTFPVGHGGEQYF
NA	TRBD2	TRBV9	TRBJ2-1	TGTGCCAGCAGCCCCAAGTGGACTAGCGGGAATGAGCAGTTCTTC	CASSPKWTSGNEQFF
NA	NA	TRBV28	TRBJ1-5	TGTGCCAGCAGTTTATCGAAGGTCCGACAGCCCCAGCATTTT	CASSLSKVRQPQHF
NA	NA	TRBV28	TRBJ1-2	TGTGCCAGCAGTTTACAAGCAGGCCTCGCCTACACCTTC	CASSLQAGLAYTF
NA	NA	TRBV5-6	TRBJ1-4	TGTGCCAGCAGCTTGATGTCGGGGGGCGGAGAAAAACTGTTTTTT	CASSLMSGGGEKLFF
once	TRBD2	TRBV7-6	TRBJ2-1	TGTGCCAGCAGCTTAGGGGCCACTACCGGGACTAGCGGCTACAATGAGCAGTTCTTC	CASSLGATTGTSGYNEQFF
NA	TRBD1	TRBV7-8	TRBJ1-2	TGTGCCAGCAGCTCGCGCGTCGACAGGGGCGGAAATGGCTACACCTTC	CASSSRVDRGGNGYTF
NA	NA	TRBV2	TRBJ1-1	TGTGCCAGCAGGGAGAGTACAACTGAAGCTTTCTTT	CASRESTTEAFF
NA	NA	TRBV24-1	TRBJ2-2	TGTGCCACCAGGCCGGGAACCGCGAACACCGGGGAGCTGTTTTTT	CATRPGTANTGELFF
NA	NA	TRBV6-4	TRBJ1-5	TGTGCCAGCAGTGTTTTCAAGGGGAAAAAGAATCAGCCCCAGCATTTT	CASSVFKGKKNQPQHF
NA	NA	TRBV5-4	TRBJ2-6	TGTGCCAGCAGCTCGAGCTCTGGGGCCAACGTCCTGACTTTC	CASSSSSGANVLTF
NA	NA	TRBV15	TRBJ1-1	TGTGCCACCAGCAGAGCACCCCGTAAGGAGAACACTGAAGCTTTCTTT	CATSRAPRKENTEAFF
once	NA	TRBV14	TRBJ2-7	TGTGCCAGCAGCGAGGAGAACTCCTACGAGCAGTACTTC	CASSEENSYEQYF
NA	NA	TRBV6-5	TRBJ1-3	TGTGCCAGCAGTTACAGGTTTCGCTCTGGAAACACCATATATTTT	CASSYRFRSGNTIYF
once	NA	TRBV18	TRBJ2-3	TGTGCCAGCTCAGATTTGGGCTACACAGATACGCAGTATTTT	CASSDLGYTDTQYF
NA	TRBD1	TRBV28	TRBJ2-2	TGTGCCAGCAGGGCGGACAGGGCGAACACCGGGGAGCTGTTTTTT	CASRADRANTGELFF
NA	NA	TRBV18	TRBJ1-4	TGTGCCAGCTCACCACAAGTCCTAGTGGACGGAAATGAAAAACTGTTTTTT	CASSPQVLVDGNEKLFF
NA	TRBD1	TRBV6-5	TRBJ2-7	TGTGCCAGCAGTCCTTACAGGGGGACCTACGAGCAGTACTTC	CASSPYRGTYEQYF
NA	TRBD1	TRBV19	TRBJ1-4	TGTGCCAGTAAGGACAGGGGGCATGCAACTAATGAAAAACTGTTTTTT	CASKDRGHATNEKLFF
NA	NA	TRBV30	TRBJ2-1	TGTGCCTGGAGTCCAGTCTTATACAATGAGCAGTTCTTC	CAWSPVLYNEQFF
NA	NA	TRBV10-3	TRBJ1-3	TGTGCCATCAGTGCAGAGACTCTCCGCTCTGGAAACACCATATATTTT	CAISAETLRSGNTIYF
NA	NA	TRBV11-2	TRBJ1-2	TGTGCCAGCAGCTTAGATCTCATCAGCACTAACTATGGCTACACCTTC	CASSLDLISTNYGYTF
NA	NA	TRBV25-1	TRBJ2-3	TGTGCCAGCAGTGATCGGCAGCGCCTGTGGGCAGATACGCAGTATTTT	CASSDRQRLWADTQYF
NA	NA	TRBV4-1	TRBJ1-2	TGCGCCAGCAGCCAAGATCAAACAATTGGCTACACCTTC	CASSQDQTIGYTF
once	TRBD1	TRBV20-1	TRBJ1-5	TGCAGTGCTAGTGCCACAGGGGGCCCTCTAAACCAGCCCCAGCATTTT	CSASATGGPLNQPQHF
NA	NA	TRBV5-8	TRBJ1-5	TGTGCCAGCAGCTTGGCCAAGGTCGCTTTGGACAATCAGCCCCAGCATTTT	CASSLAKVALDNQPQHF
NA	TRBD1	TRBV18	TRBJ1-5	TGTGCCAGCTCATCAGGGACAGGGGCCCCTTATAGCAATCAGCCCCAGCATTTT	CASSSGTGAPYSNQPQHF
NA	NA	TRBV24-1	TRBJ1-2	TGTGCCACCAGTGATTCAGGGGACGATGGCTACACCTTC	CATSDSGDDGYTF
NA	NA	TRBV7-8	TRBJ2-1	TGTGCCAGCAGCGAGACGGGACTCCGAACCTACAATGAGCAGTTCTTC	CASSETGLRTYNEQFF
NA	NA	TRBV4-1	TRBJ2-2	TGCGCCAGCAGCCCGCGGGGCCTCGGGGAGCTGTTTTTT	CASSPRGLGELFF
NA	TRBD1	TRBV11-1	TRBJ2-1	TGTGCCAGCAGACAGGGGGTTTACAATGAGCAGTTCTTC	CASRQGVYNEQFF
NA	NA	TRBV10-3	TRBJ2-3	TGTGCCATCAGTGAACCGGGAGGCACAGATACGCAGTATTTT	CAISEPGGTDTQYF
once	NA	TRBV30	TRBJ1-2	TGTGCCTGGAACTACGGGGCAGGTGGTTATGGCTACACCTTC	CAWNYGAGGYGYTF
NA	NA	TRBV6-5	TRBJ1-1	TGTGCCAGCGGCCACGGGGGGGGCGAGGGCACTGAAGCTTTCTTT	CASGHGGGEGTEAFF
NA	TRBD2	TRBV27	TRBJ2-7	TGTGCCAGCAGATTCGGACTAGCCACATCCTACGAGCAGTACTTC	CASRFGLATSYEQYF
NA	NA	TRBV24-1	TRBJ2-7	TGTGCCACCAGTGATTTATTTCTGGGGGGTCTCTACGAGCAGTACTTC	CATSDLFLGGLYEQYF
NA	TRBD1	TRBV6-2/TRBV6-3	TRBJ1-4	TGTGCCAGCAGCCCAGGACAGGGGACAACTAATGAAAAACTGTTTTTT	CASSPGQGTTNEKLFF